Presented here are 28 T cell receptor beta chains from one specimen sequenced in a study of CD8 T cells in ankylosing spondylitis. No antigen is known for these receptors. TCRdb passed the 5' RACE reads through MiXCR, listing each CDR3 protein once. The sample contains more than 500,000 distinct CDR3 sequences, approximately 5.3% of which appear only once. Study results and caveats: Apparently characteristic of ankylosing spondylitis blood was a TCR beta motif (about 8 highly homologous variants).

Sequencing was carried out using blood, either unsorted or a sorted T cell fraction (not recorded which). The receptors here all came from a male donor with ankylosing spondylitis.

This clonotype was counted many times. The rearrangement links TRBV27 to TRBJ2-7; D uncertain. Per the germline V gene, CDR1 is MNHEY and CDR2 is SMNVEV (reference sequence). The CDR3 is 15 residues long. V was shortened by 0 bases and J by 0 bases, with 9 bases between the two germline ends. The CDR3 DNA sequence: TGTGCCAGCAGTTTATCCCACAAGACCTCCTACGAGCAGTACTTC. Protein sequence: CASSLSHKTSYEQYF.

This clonotype was observed at least ten times. This chain links TRBV28 with TRBJ2-7; D remains ambiguous. Germline loops: CDR1 MDHEN, CDR2 SYDVKM. This CDR3 is built from 14 residues. The V and J ends lost 5 bases and 2 bases respectively, with 13 bases between them. The DNA of the CDR3 is TGTGCCAGCAGTGACCTAGACGGTGCCTACGAGCAGTACTTC. It encodes CASSDLDGAYEQYF. The full variable domain, completed using reference TRBV28 and TRBJ2-7, is DVKVTQSSRYLVKRTGEKVFLECVQDMDHENMFWYRQDPGLGLRLIYFSYDVKMKEKGDIPEGYSVSREKKERFSLILESASTNQTSMYLCASSDLDGAYEQYFGPGTRLTVT.

This clonotype appeared a few times. The chain combines TRBV7-9 with TRBJ1-2; D is uncertain. CDR1 is SEHNR and CDR2 is FQNEAQ in the germline V gene (reference sequence). This CDR3 is built from 14 residues. Trimming left V 3 bases short and J 8 bases short, with 16 bases between. This chain's CDR3 is CASSFGQSSGGYTF. CDR3 bases: TGTGCCAGCAGCTTCGGTCAGTCCTCTGGGGGCTACACCTTC. The whole variable domain, remainder taken from reference TRBV7-9 and TRBJ1-2, is DTGVSQNPRHKITKRGQNVTFRCDPISEHNRLYWYRQTLGQGPEFLTYFQNEAQLEKSRLLSDRFSAERPKGSFSTLEIQRTEQGDSAMYLCASSFGQSSGGYTFGSGTRLTVV.

This clonotype occurred a few times. The chain combines TRBV2 with TRBJ1-2; the D gene is possibly TRBD1 (5 bases). The CDR3 runs 13 residues. Germline V lookup: CDR1 SNHLY, CDR2 FYNNEI. The V end lost 9 bases, the J end lost 8 bases, and 19 bases lay between the germline ends. As DNA, the CDR3 is TGTGCCAGTCCGGGGCGGGCTCCGAGGGGCTACACCTTC. It codes for CASPGRAPRGYTF. Full variable domain (rest looked up from reference TRBV2 and TRBJ1-2): EPEVTQTPSHQVTQMGQEVILRCVPISNHLYFYWYRQILGQKVEFLVSFYNNEISEKSEIFDDQFSVERPDGSNFTLKIRSTKLEDSAMYFCASPGRAPRGYTFGSGTRLTVV.

This clonotype was recorded many times. The J gene is TRBJ2-1, the V gene TRBV5-1; 9 bases are a match to TRBD2. This CDR3 has 15 amino acids. V trimming: 7 bases; J trimming: 3 bases; junction bases outside the gene matches: 8. Germline V gene lookup returns CDR1 SGHRS and CDR2 YFSETQ. The CDR3 spells CASQPSGTVYNEQFF. The CDR3, as DNA: TGCGCCAGCCAGCCTAGCGGGACAGTCTACAATGAGCAGTTCTTC.

This clonotype was recorded at least ten times. The chain uses TRBV28 and TRBJ2-2; TRBD2 matches 8 bases. CDR1 is MDHEN, CDR2 SYDVKM, per germline. CDR3 length: 16 amino acids. After removal of 7 bases from V and 7 bases from J, the junction contained 14 bases not matched to a gene. CDR3 in DNA: TGTGCCAGCACCAACGGACTAGCTCAAATGAACGGGGAGCTGTTTTTT. Translating gives CASTNGLAQMNGELFF.

This clonotype was observed many times. V and J are TRBV10-3 and TRBJ1-2; the D gene is possibly TRBD1 (5 bases). CDR1 ENHRY and CDR2 SYGVKD come from the germline V gene. The CDR3 covers 15 residues. With 7 bases removed from V and 5 bases from J, the gap between germline ends came to 20 bases. This chain's CDR3 is CAITTPGDPFYGYTF. CDR3 sequence (DNA): TGTGCCATCACTACCCCGGGGGACCCGTTTTATGGCTACACCTTC.

This clonotype showed up many times. The J gene is TRBJ2-7, the V gene TRBV28; TRBD1 matches at 10 bases. Looked up from germline, CDR1 is MDHEN and CDR2 is SYDVKM. This CDR3 comprises 12 residues. Trimming at V came to 6 bases and at J to 7 bases, leaving 3 bases not matched to a gene. The CDR3 DNA reads TGTGCCAGCAGGGGACAGGGGACAGAGCAGTACTTC. Amino acids: CASRGQGTEQYF.

This clonotype was seen only a few times. CDR3 nucleotide sequence: TGTGCCAGCTCACCCTACATTTATAAGGGACAGCTTCAAGAGACCCAGTACTTC. Protein sequence: CASSPYIYKGQLQETQYF. This chain joins TRBV18 and TRBJ2-5, with 7 bases lining up with TRBD1. Trimming removed 3 bases from V and 2 bases from J; junction bases left unmatched: 15. The CDR3 extends over 18 amino acids. The germline V gene encodes CDR1 KGHSH and CDR2 LQKENI.

J is TRBJ2-3 and V is TRBV29-1, with 8 bases aligning to TRBD2. CDR3 size: 12 residues. J gave up 6 bases and V 4 bases, and 3 bases lay outside the gene matches. Germline V gene data show CDR1 as SQVTM and CDR2 as ANQGSEA. Here the CDR3 DNA reads TGCAGCGTTGTAGCGGGGACCGATACGCAGTATTTT. Translation: CSVVAGTDTQYF.

The sample holds many counts of this clonotype. The chain has TRBV5-1 and TRBJ1-1; D might be TRBD1 (5 bases). V was trimmed by 2 bases and J by 4 bases, leaving 12 bases between them. Germline lookup yields CDR1 SGHRS and CDR2 YFSETQ. The CDR3 runs 14 residues. As DNA, the CDR3 is TGCGCCAGCAGCTTCCGGGGGGACGGCACTGAAGCTTTCTTT. Protein product: CASSFRGDGTEAFF.

This clonotype was found many times. The chain couples TRBV7-9 to TRBJ2-2; TRBD2 matches at 10 bases. The CDR3 contains 15 residues. The trim removed 6 bases at V and 5 bases at J, leaving 6 bases unmatched. CDR1 and CDR2 (germline): SEHNR, FQNEAQ (reference sequence). The CDR3 DNA follows: TGTGCCAGCAGACAGCTAGCGGGAGCTACCGGGGAGCTGTTTTTT. It encodes CASRQLAGATGELFF.

This clonotype occurred many times. This sequence joins TRBV20-1 and TRBJ2-7, with D uncertain. The germline gives CDR1 DFQATT, CDR2 SNEGSKA (reference sequence). The CDR3 loop spans 13 amino acids. V lost 3 bases, J lost 3 bases, and 12 bases lay in between. CDR3 region: CSASHGWVYEQYF. The CDR3 nucleotides read TGCAGTGCTAGCCACGGATGGGTCTACGAGCAGTACTTC.

This clonotype was seen ten or more times. J is TRBJ1-1 and V is TRBV7-2; 8 bases agree with TRBD1. This CDR3 has 14 residues. J gave up 11 bases and V 5 bases, and 13 bases lay outside the gene matches. Germline CDR1 is SGHTA and CDR2 is FQGNSA. CDR3 amino acids: CASSADRGNIEAFF. The CDR3 region has the DNA TGTGCCAGCAGCGCCGACAGGGGTAATATTGAGGCTTTCTTT.

This clonotype was detected many times. The chain is built from TRBV29-1 and TRBJ2-7; 10 positions match TRBD2. V was clipped by 3 bases and J by 0 bases; unmatched bases: 5. From germline, CDR1 is SQVTM and CDR2 ANQGSEA. The CDR3 covers 15 residues. The DNA for the CDR3 is TGCAGCGTTGAGAGCGGGAGGGCTAGCTCCTACGAGCAGTACTTC. It specifies CSVESGRASSYEQYF.

The chain carries TRBV11-2 and TRBJ2-5, with 10 bases aligning to TRBD1. CDR3 length: 15 residues. Germline assignment: CDR1 SGHAT and CDR2 FQNNGV. Unmatched junction bases numbered 5, after V lost 5 bases and J lost 2 bases. The CDR3 DNA is TGTGCCAGCAGCATTCCGGGACAGGGGCAAGAGACCCAGTACTTC. Encoded protein: CASSIPGQGQETQYF.

Many counts were recorded for this clonotype. The chain has TRBV6-1 and TRBJ2-1, with TRBD2 matching 9 bases. The CDR3 length is 15 residues. The V segment lost 8 bases and the J segment 9 bases; nucleotides outside the gene matches: 14. The germline V gene has CDR1 MNHNS and CDR2 SASEGT. The CDR3 region is CASRGQPGGLAEQFF. The DNA for the CDR3 is TGTGCCAGCCGCGGACAACCGGGGGGACTAGCTGAGCAGTTCTTC.

A word on this clonotype: This sequence may be a read error, since a much larger clone differs from it by one base. The chain carries TRBV10-3 and TRBJ2-1; D gene uncertain. The CDR3 consists of 13 residues. Germline V gene data show CDR1 as ENHRY and CDR2 as SYGVKD. CDR3 residues: CTIAKDINNEQFF. The DNA for the CDR3 is TGTACCATCGCGAAAGACATTAACAATGAGCAGTTCTTC.

This clonotype was observed at least ten times. The chain combines TRBV5-1 with TRBJ2-1; TRBD2 matches 8 bases. The CDR3 covers 18 residues. The junction had 16 bases not matched to a gene; V was cut back by 4 bases and J by 4 bases. Germline-derived CDR1 and CDR2 are SGHRS and YFSETQ. The CDR3 DNA reads as TGCGCCAGCAGCCTCCCTTTAGGGGGACTAGTAGGATACAATGAGCAGTTCTTC. It encodes CASSLPLGGLVGYNEQFF.

This clonotype was counted between two and nine times. This rearrangement joins TRBV6-6 to TRBJ2-3; D is unclear. Germline V gene data show CDR1 as MNHNY and CDR2 as SVGAGI (reference sequence). The CDR3 loop spans 12 amino acids. Trimming removed 6 bases at V and 2 bases at J, with 6 bases between. The CDR3 DNA is TGTGCCAGCAGGGTCACCACAGATACGCAGTATTTT. It yields the protein CASRVTTDTQYF.

This clonotype was seen many times. The V gene is TRBV5-1, the J gene TRBJ2-7; 7 bases map to TRBD1. This CDR3 is built from 18 residues. The J segment lost 5 bases and the V segment lost 0 bases, leaving 17 bases of the junction unmatched. The germline V gene has CDR1 SGHRS and CDR2 YFSETQ. This chain's CDR3 is CASSLAKGAVLLSDEQYF. In DNA, the CDR3 is TGCGCCAGCAGCTTGGCCAAGGGGGCAGTTCTCCTTTCGGACGAGCAGTACTTC.

The rearrangement joins TRBV2 to TRBJ2-3; 7 nucleotides align to TRBD1. The CDR3 contains 16 residues. The J segment lost 2 bases and the V segment lost 6 bases, leaving 11 bases of the junction unmatched. Per germline, CDR1 SNHLY and CDR2 FYNNEI. CDR3: CASRTGPGQYTDTQYF. The CDR3, as DNA: TGTGCCAGCAGGACGGGACCGGGACAGTACACAGATACGCAGTATTTT.

The sample holds a few counts of this clonotype. The chain uses TRBV12-3 or TRBV12-4 and TRBJ2-3; D unclear. The CDR3 is 13 residues long. V gave up 5 bases and J gave up 4 bases, with 10 bases separating them. CDR3: CASSGQNPDTQYF. In DNA form, the CDR3 reads TGTGCCAGCAGTGGCCAAAATCCAGATACGCAGTATTTT.

Ten or more counts support this clonotype. The gene calls are TRBV28 and TRBJ2-1; a possible D gene is TRBD2 (5 bases). The CDR3 runs to 14 residues. Germline V gene sequence: CDR1 MDHEN, CDR2 SYDVKM. Between the trimmed V and J ends, which lost 1 base and 8 bases, there was a span of 12 bases. The CDR3 DNA reads as TGTGCCAGCAGTTTATATCTAGCTGACTATGAGCAGTTCTTC. The encoded protein is CASSLYLADYEQFF.

This clonotype came up many times. The genes are TRBV5-1 and TRBJ1-5, with a weak D call TRBD1 (5 bases). This CDR3 has 15 amino acids. V lost 2 bases and J lost 2, with 11 bases in between. From germline, CDR1 is SGHRS and CDR2 YFSETQ. CDR3 region: CASSLGADRNQPQHF. The CDR3 nucleotides are TGCGCCAGCAGCTTAGGGGCGGACCGCAATCAGCCCCAGCATTTT.

This clonotype was seen many times. The rearrangement joins TRBV10-3 to TRBJ2-1; 10 bases are shared with TRBD2. V dropped 11 bases and J dropped 4; count of bases not matched to a gene: 5. Germline assignment: CDR1 ENHRY and CDR2 SYGVKD. The CDR3 is 13 residues long. CDR3 bases: TGTGCCGTCGGACTAGCGGTTTACAATGAGCAGTTCTTC. Protein: CAVGLAVYNEQFF.

In its sample, this clonotype was seen many times. The chain recombines TRBV9 with TRBJ2-7; 7 nucleotides match TRBD1. Losses at the gene ends were 0 bases for V and 3 bases for J; bases not matched to a gene: 9. Germline V gives CDR1 SGDLS, CDR2 YYNGEE. The CDR3 totals 16 residues. CDR3 nucleotides: TGTGCCAGCAGCGTAGGAATGGACAGGTCTTTCTACGAGCAGTACTTC. It is translated as CASSVGMDRSFYEQYF.

In this sample, this clonotype turned up many times. The CDR3 reads CASSSSRAGNTIYF. The CDR3, as DNA: TGTGCCAGCAGTTCATCCAGGGCTGGAAACACCATATATTTT. The chain recombines TRBV12-3 or TRBV12-4 with TRBJ1-3; D is perhaps TRBD1 (5 bases). The V end lost 4 bases, the J end lost 2 bases, and 9 bases lay between the germline ends. This CDR3 comprises 14 residues.